This T cell receptor (beta chain) originates from a study of OX40 agonist ivuxolimab in advanced cancers. Study as a whole: Every 2 weeks, patients got intravenous ivuxolimab at one of six dose levels (0.01-10 mg/kg).

Using immunoSEQ multiplex PCR, the repertoire was profiled, and TCRdb retains in-frame clones only, with some absent. The profile shows tens of thousands of clones, 70% to 90% of them singletons. This clone was seen only a few times. V dropped 0 bases and J dropped 3; count of bases not matched to a gene: 3. This CDR3 contains 15 residues. CDR1 and CDR2 (germline): SGHRS, YFSETQ. This sample comprised CD4+ or CD8+ T cells sorted from blood, obtained in a trial of the OX40 agonist ivuxolimab. The sequence was collected from an adult with an advanced solid tumor such as melanoma, head and neck, liver or kidney cancer. The rearrangement links TRBV5-1 to TRBJ1-5, with TRBD1 matching 7 bases. The CDR3 protein is CASSLAGQVNQPQHF. The CDR3 coding sequence is TGCGCCAGCAGCTTGGCCGGACAGGTCAATCAGCCCCAGCATTTT.